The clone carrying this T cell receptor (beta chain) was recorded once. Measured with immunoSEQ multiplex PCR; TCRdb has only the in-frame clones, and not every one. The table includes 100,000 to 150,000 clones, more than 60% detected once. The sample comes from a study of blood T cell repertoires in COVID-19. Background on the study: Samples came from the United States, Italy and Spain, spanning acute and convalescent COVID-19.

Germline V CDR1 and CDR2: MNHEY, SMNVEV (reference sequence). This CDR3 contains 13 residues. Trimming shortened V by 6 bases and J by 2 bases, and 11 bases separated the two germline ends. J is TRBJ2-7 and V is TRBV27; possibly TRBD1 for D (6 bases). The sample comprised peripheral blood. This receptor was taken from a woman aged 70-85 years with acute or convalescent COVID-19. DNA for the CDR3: TGTGCCAGCAGCCGACAGGTCACCTACGAGCAGTACTTC. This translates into CASSRQVTYEQYF.